Following are 25 T cell receptor beta chains from one sample sequenced in a study of high-grade serous ovarian cancer treatment subgroups. The tumor samples were collected prior to definitive surgery or chemotherapy. Profiling relied on immunoSEQ multiplex PCR, and the TCRdb table lists in-frame clones only, not all of them. The sample includes some 5,100 clones, 65% to 70% of them seen just once. Sequencing was performed on tumor tissue. These receptors were obtained from a human donor with high-grade serous ovarian cancer.

The chain has TRBV6-1 and TRBJ2-5; D not resolved. The CDR3 length is 11 residues. Germline V CDR1 and CDR2: MNHNS, SASEGT. V was clipped by 6 bases and J by 5 bases, with 7 bases between them. As DNA, the CDR3 is TGTGCCAGCAGCCAAGGGGAGACCCAGTACTTC. Amino acid sequence: CASSQGETQYF.

The chain recombines TRBV19 with TRBJ2-4; the D is unclear. CDR3 length: 15 residues. The germline gives CDR1 LNHDA, CDR2 SQIVND (reference sequence). The V end was cut by 8 bases, the J end by 3 bases, with 17 bases between. CDR3 bases: TGTGCCAGTTGCGTGGAAGGCAAAAGCAAAAACATTCAGTACTTC. It translates to CASCVEGKSKNIQYF.

The chain links TRBV10-2 to TRBJ1-2; tentative D call: TRBD1 (5 bases). V lost 8 bases, J lost 8 bases, and 12 bases lay in between. The V gene's germline CDR1 is WSHSY and CDR2 SAAADI. The CDR3 is made up of 11 amino acids. The CDR3 loop reads CASFRQGGYTF. The DNA of the CDR3 is TGCGCCAGCTTTAGGCAGGGAGGCTACACCTTC.

The chain has TRBV7-2 and TRBJ2-3; D is undetermined. V was cut by 2 bases and J by 4 bases, with 7 bases left in between. The CDR3 is 13 residues long. The germline V gene has CDR1 SGHTA and CDR2 FQGNSA. The CDR3 bases are TGTGCCAGCAGCTTAACCCTCCCAGATACGCAGTATTTT. It codes for CASSLTLPDTQYF.

Here the CDR3 DNA reads TGCGCCAGCAGCTATTTATTCAATGAGCAGTTCTTC. Its translation is CASSYLFNEQFF. V and J are TRBV5-1 and TRBJ2-1; no firm D call. Trimming removed 3 bases from V and 6 bases from J, with 7 bases in between. This CDR3 has 12 amino acids. Germline CDR1 and CDR2: SGHRS and YFSETQ. The entire variable domain, with the rest obtained from reference TRBV5-1 and TRBJ2-1, is as follows: KAGVTQTPRYLIKTRGQQVTLSCSPISGHRSVSWYQQTPGQGLQFLFEYFSETQRNKGNFPGRFSGRQFSNSRSEMNVSTLELGDSALYLCASSYLFNEQFFGPGTRLTVL.

The CDR3 sequence: CASSQGSPPLNLAEQYF. DNA for the CDR3: TGTGCCAGCAGCCAAGGTTCACCGCCCCTGAACCTAGCCGAGCAGTACTTC. This chain joins TRBV14 and TRBJ2-5; tentative D call: TRBD2 (5 bases). TRBJ2-7 explains the end of the DNA better; the J call may be wrong. Germline V gene data show CDR1 as SGHDN and CDR2 as FVKESK. This CDR3 spans 17 amino acids.

This clone was seen a handful of times. The rearrangement joins TRBV7-9 to TRBJ1-4; 12 bases are shared with TRBD1. Germline loops: CDR1 SEHNR, CDR2 FQNEAQ (reference sequence). This CDR3 has 16 amino acids. V gave up 6 bases and J gave up 5 bases; unmatched junction bases: 7. The CDR3 DNA reads TGTGCCAGCAGGGGAGGGACAGGGGGCCCGAATGAAAAACTGTTTTTT. Its protein product is CASRGGTGGPNEKLFF.

The chain is built from TRBV11-2 and TRBJ2-1, with D hard to call. CDR1 is SGHAT, CDR2 FQNNGV, per germline. The CDR3 sequence is 13 residues long. The germline V and J ends were trimmed by 1 base and 6 bases, with 7 bases remaining between them. CDR3 sequence (DNA): TGTGCCAGCAGCTTAGTACTCTCCAATGAGCAGTTCTTC. Translation gives CASSLVLSNEQFF.

The V call is TRBV2, the J call TRBJ2-2, with 13 bases that match TRBD2. CDR1 and CDR2 (germline): SNHLY, FYNNEI. With 9 bases clipped from V and 8 bases from J, the junction kept 3 bases outside the gene matches. This CDR3 is built from 13 residues. In DNA form, the CDR3 reads TGTGCCAGTCAGGGACTAGCGGGAGGGGAGCTGTTTTTT. Protein sequence: CASQGLAGGELFF.

The V gene is TRBV20-1, the J gene TRBJ1-1; D uncertain. The CDR3 totals 10 residues. With 1 base removed from V and 6 bases from J, the gap between germline ends came to 3 bases. Germline-derived CDR1 and CDR2 are DFQATT and SNEGSKA (reference sequence). The CDR3, as DNA: TGCAGTGCTAGAGGGGCTGAAGCTTTCTTT. Amino acid sequence: CSARGAEAFF.

This clone has just a few counts. The chain links TRBV5-8 to TRBJ2-3, with 8 bases aligning to TRBD2. The germline gives CDR1 SGHTS, CDR2 YDEGEE. J was trimmed by 6 bases and V by 3 bases; bases with no gene match: 15. The CDR3 length is 17 residues. The CDR3, as DNA: TGTGCCAGCAGCTCTGGTGATAGCGGGGACCGAGCGGATACGCAGTATTTT. Residues: CASSSGDSGDRADTQYF.

This chain connects TRBV7-6 to TRBJ2-1; D unresolved. The CDR3 length is 16 residues. Per the germline V gene, CDR1 is SGHVS and CDR2 is FNYEAQ. The V end was cut by 2 bases, the J end by 9 bases, with 20 bases between. CDR3 nucleotide sequence: TGTGCCAGCAGCTTAACAGCTGCTGGACCCCTTGGTGAGCAGTTCTTC. Its protein product is CASSLTAAGPLGEQFF.

This clone has more than one count but fewer than ten. The chain carries TRBV6-1 and TRBJ2-7; D not resolved. The germline CDR1 and CDR2 sequences are MNHNS and SASEGT. The CDR3 totals 15 residues. V was shortened by 6 bases and J by 4 bases, with 19 bases between the two germline ends. The CDR3 sequence: CASSLLLGISYEQYV. The CDR3 nucleotides read TGTGCCAGCAGCCTACTACTGGGAATTTCGTACGAGCAGTACGTC.

The genes are TRBV30 and TRBJ1-4; 7 bases map to TRBD1. This CDR3 is 13 amino acids long. Losses at the gene ends were 5 bases for V and 8 bases for J; bases not matched to a gene: 8. Germline V gives CDR1 GTSNPN, CDR2 SVGIG (reference sequence). CDR3 DNA: TGTGCCTGGGGTCGGACAGGTGGGGAAAAACTGTTTTTT. It is translated as CAWGRTGGEKLFF.

The chain is built from TRBV10-3 and TRBJ1-2; 7 bases agree with TRBD1. The junction had 9 bases not matched to a gene; V was cut back by 0 bases and J by 8 bases. From germline, CDR1 is ENHRY and CDR2 SYGVKD. The CDR3 has 15 amino acids. CDR3 DNA sequence: TGTGCCATCAGTGAGTCAGCAGGGGGGCACGAAGGCTACACCTTC. Encoded protein: CAISESAGGHEGYTF.

This chain uses TRBV5-1 with TRBJ2-1; 8 bases map to TRBD2. The CDR3 runs to 14 residues. CDR1 and CDR2 from the germline V gene are SGHRS and YFSETQ. The junction had 8 bases not matched to a gene; V was cut back by 5 bases and J by 7 bases. CDR3 sequence reads: CASRYGTSVNEQFF. In nucleotides, the CDR3 is TGCGCCAGCAGATATGGGACTAGTGTAAATGAGCAGTTCTTC.

The rearrangement uses TRBV19 and TRBJ1-3; no clear D gene. V shed 2 bases and J shed 0 bases, with 8 bases lying between them. The CDR3 totals 15 residues. Germline V gives CDR1 LNHDA, CDR2 SQIVND (reference sequence). CDR3 nucleotide sequence: TGTGCCAGTAGTATAATCGGCGTCTCTGGAAACACCATATATTTT. It yields the protein CASSIIGVSGNTIYF.

V is TRBV2 and J is TRBJ2-4; 9 bases map to TRBD1. V gave up 6 bases and J gave up 5 bases; unmatched junction bases: 11. This CDR3 has 16 residues. The germline CDR1 and CDR2 sequences are SNHLY and FYNNEI. The CDR3 loop is CASSDTGTGKQNIQYF. DNA for the CDR3: TGTGCCAGCAGCGATACAGGGACAGGGAAACAAAACATTCAGTACTTC.

This clone appeared once. The chain links TRBV6-5 to TRBJ1-1, with D uncertain. Germline assignment: CDR1 MNHEY and CDR2 SVGAGI. V shed 2 bases and J shed 4 bases, with 11 bases lying between them. The CDR3 has 14 residues. For the CDR3, the DNA is TGTGCCAGCAGTTACGTCGCCGGGCCCACTGAAGCTTTCTTT. It is translated as CASSYVAGPTEAFF.

V gene TRBV5-1 combines with J gene TRBJ2-1; D is unresolved. The CDR3 length is 14 residues. The germline CDR1 and CDR2 sequences are SGHRS and YFSETQ. The V end was cut by 6 bases, the J end by 5 bases, with 15 bases between. The CDR3: CASTKMDLDNEQFF. The DNA of the CDR3 is TGCGCCAGCACTAAGATGGACCTGGACAATGAGCAGTTCTTC.

The V call is TRBV9, the J call TRBJ2-2; no clear D. The CDR3 extends over 18 amino acids. V dropped 2 bases and J dropped 0 bases, with 17 bases sitting between them. The V gene's germline CDR1 is SGDLS and CDR2 YYNGEE. CDR3 residues: CASSVALGQVTNTGELFF. As DNA, the CDR3 is TGTGCCAGCAGCGTCGCTCTAGGGCAGGTAACGAACACCGGGGAGCTGTTTTTT. Supplemented by reference TRBV9 and TRBJ2-2, the full variable domain reads DSGVTQTPKHLITATGQRVTLRCSPRSGDLSVYWYQQSLDQGLQFLIQYYNGEERAKGNILERFSAQQFPDLHSELNLSSLELGDSALYFCASSVALGQVTNTGELFFGEGSRLTVL.

A remark on this clone: Its ends do not fully match the called genes, so a read error is possible. This chain connects TRBV18 to TRBJ1-1; 7 bases match TRBD1. Germline assignment: CDR1 KGHSH and CDR2 LQKENI. The CDR3 is 15 residues long. The CDR3 nucleotides are TGTGCCAGCTCCCCACGGACAGGTCGGAACACTGAAGCTTTCTTT. It specifies CASSPRTGRNTEAFF.

The rearrangement joins TRBV5-1 to TRBJ1-1; D remains ambiguous. V gave up 4 bases and J gave up 1 base, with 8 bases separating them. The CDR3 is 13 residues long. The germline V gene encodes CDR1 SGHRS and CDR2 YFSETQ. Here the CDR3 reads CASSTTANTEAFF. In DNA form, the CDR3 reads TGCGCCAGCAGCACGACGGCGAACACTGAAGCTTTCTTT.

The chain links TRBV7-9 to TRBJ2-3, with 15 bases aligning to TRBD2. Trimming took 5 bases from V and 5 from J; bases not matched to a gene: 5. The CDR3 runs to 16 residues. Germline CDR1 SEHNR, CDR2 FQNEAQ (reference sequence). CDR3 nucleotides: TGTGCCAGCAGCCCCGGGACTAGCGGGAGGATAGATACGCAGTATTTT. This sequence encodes CASSPGTSGRIDTQYF.

By share of the sample, this clone is medium-sized. The chain recombines TRBV28 with TRBJ1-1; D remains ambiguous. The V gene's germline CDR1 is MDHEN and CDR2 SYDVKM. Deletions cut 4 bases from V and 6 bases from J, with 9 bases between. This CDR3 spans 12 amino acids. DNA for the CDR3: TGTGCCAGCAGTTCTCCCAGGCCTGAAGCTTTCTTT. Translated, it gives CASSSPRPEAFF.